Shown below are 31 T cell receptor beta chains from a single sample sequenced in a study of high-grade serous ovarian cancer treatment subgroups. The tumor samples were collected prior to definitive surgery or chemotherapy. TCRdb's copy holds only in-frame clones and misses some; the assay was immunoSEQ multiplex PCR. The sample has about 39,000 clones, roughly 83% seen once; the top ten hold about 3.3%. The sequenced material came from tumor tissue. These receptors all stem from a human donor with high-grade serous ovarian cancer.

Here the CDR3 reads CASSHDRNPSYEQYF. In DNA form, the CDR3 reads TGTGCCAGCAGCCACGACAGGAATCCCTCCTACGAGCAGTACTTC. This chain joins TRBV6-5 and TRBJ2-5; D possibly corresponds to TRBD1 (6 bases). TRBJ2-7 explains the end of the DNA better; the J call may be wrong. Germline V gene data show CDR1 as MNHEY and CDR2 as SVGAGI. The CDR3 is 15 amino acids.

V gene TRBV9 combines with J gene TRBJ1-3, with 9 bases aligning to TRBD1. The V gene end was trimmed by 3 bases and the J gene end by 3 bases; junction bases not matched to a gene: 4. Germline CDR1 SGDLS, CDR2 YYNGEE. The CDR3 covers 15 residues. The chain's CDR3 is CASSDRGLGGNTIYF. In DNA form, the CDR3 reads TGTGCCAGCAGCGACAGGGGGCTTGGTGGAAACACCATATATTTT.

The chain joins TRBV7-8 to TRBJ2-1, with 11 bases identical to TRBD1. The CDR3 covers 16 residues. After removal of 5 bases from V and 7 bases from J, the junction contained 10 bases not matched to a gene. The germline V gene encodes CDR1 SGHVS and CDR2 FQNEAQ. CDR3 nucleotide sequence: TGTGCCAGCAGCCGGGAGGACAGGGGGCGCGGGAATGAGCAGTTCTTC. Its translation is CASSREDRGRGNEQFF.

The CDR3 reads CASSQDKVQRSGANVLTF. CDR3 bases: TGCGCCAGCAGCCAAGACAAGGTACAGCGTTCTGGGGCCAACGTCCTGACTTTC. The rearrangement links TRBV4-3 to TRBJ2-6; D is unclear. V was trimmed by 0 bases and J by 1 base, leaving 13 bases between them. Germline V gene lookup returns CDR1 LGHNA and CDR2 YSLEER. The length of the CDR3 is 18 residues.

The chain joins TRBV4-3 to TRBJ2-1; no clear D gene. The CDR3 is made up of 12 amino acids. Germline CDR1 and CDR2: LGHNA and YSLEER. V lost 0 bases to trimming and J lost 6 bases, with 3 bases between them. The CDR3 protein is CASSQDSNEQFF. The CDR3 DNA reads TGCGCCAGCAGCCAAGATAGCAATGAGCAGTTCTTC.

The DNA of the CDR3 is TGTGCCAGTAGTATAATCCCTAGCGGGAGTTCAATATGGTCCTACGAGCAGTACTTC. Translated, it gives CASSIIPSGSSIWSYEQYF. This chain connects TRBV19 to TRBJ2-7; 10 bases match TRBD2. CDR1 LNHDA and CDR2 SQIVND come from the germline V gene (reference sequence). V gave up 2 bases and J gave up 1 base; unmatched junction bases: 14. The CDR3 consists of 19 residues.

The chain employs TRBV14 and TRBJ2-1, with TRBD2 matching over 7 bases. The CDR3 has 17 residues. Losses at the gene ends were 0 bases for V and 0 bases for J; bases not matched to a gene: 5. CDR1 is SGHDN and CDR2 is FVKESK in the germline V gene. As DNA, the CDR3 is TGTGCCAGCAGCCAAGAAGAAGCGGGGTACTCCTACAATGAGCAGTTCTTC. This gives the protein CASSQEEAGYSYNEQFF.

The chain is built from TRBV4-1 and TRBJ2-7; the D gene is possibly TRBD2 (6 bases). The CDR3 has 14 amino acids. CDR1 and CDR2 (germline): MGHRA, YSYEKL. The V end lost 2 bases, the J end lost 7 bases, and 15 bases lay between the germline ends. The CDR3 nucleotides are TGCGCCAGCAGCCAACTTGGGAGGACTATGGAGCAGTACTTC. Its protein product is CASSQLGRTMEQYF.

The chain combines TRBV15 with TRBJ2-7; D ambiguous. With 1 base removed from V and 0 bases from J, the gap between germline ends came to 7 bases. CDR3 size: 14 residues. Germline V gene lookup returns CDR1 LNHNV and CDR2 YYDKDF (reference sequence). This CDR3 is CATSRGRDSYEQYF. DNA for the CDR3: TGTGCCACCAGCAGAGGTAGGGACTCCTACGAGCAGTACTTC.

The chain links TRBV4-3 to TRBJ2-3, with 11 bases identical to TRBD2. Germline lookup yields CDR1 LGHNA and CDR2 YSLEER. V shed 4 bases and J 5 bases; nucleotides not matched to a gene: 8. CDR3 length: 16 residues. The CDR3 here is CASSRGSGRAKDTQYF. The CDR3 nucleotides are TGCGCCAGCAGCCGAGGTAGCGGGAGGGCCAAAGATACGCAGTATTTT.

The gene calls are TRBV30 and TRBJ1-6; D is possibly TRBD1 (5 bases). Germline V lookup: CDR1 GTSNPN, CDR2 SVGIG (reference sequence). The CDR3 runs to 14 residues. Trimming took off 5 bases at V and 4 bases at J, with 12 bases between the two ends. This chain's CDR3 is CAWANRGYNSPLHF. The CDR3 DNA follows: TGTGCCTGGGCGAATCGGGGGTATAATTCACCCCTCCACTTT. Filled out from reference TRBV30 and TRBJ1-6, the complete variable domain reads SQTIHQWPATLVQPVGSPLSLECTVEGTSNPNLYWYRQAAGRGLQLLFYSVGIGQISSEVPQNLSASRPQDRQFILSSKKLLLSDSGFYLCAWANRGYNSPLHFGNGTRLTVT.

The CDR3 nucleotides read TGTGCCAGCAGCGTAGCGGGAGGGCCTTATGAGACCCAGTACTTC. Translating it yields CASSVAGGPYETQYF. The J gene is TRBJ2-5, the V gene TRBV9, with 8 positions matching TRBD2. This CDR3 region has 15 residues. V lost 0 bases to trimming and J lost 5 bases; unmatched junction nucleotides: 6. In germline, CDR1 is SGDLS, CDR2 YYNGEE.

The genes are TRBV9 and TRBJ2-6, with 7 bases identical to TRBD1. Unmatched junction bases numbered 10, after V lost 0 bases and J lost 4 bases. CDR1 and CDR2 from the germline V gene are SGDLS and YYNGEE. The CDR3 runs 18 residues. The CDR3 nucleotides are TGTGCCAGCAGCGTAGGCTCCATACCGGGACAGGGGGCCAACGTCCTGACTTTC. Translated, it gives CASSVGSIPGQGANVLTF.

This clone was detected only once. The rearrangement joins TRBV29-1 to TRBJ1-4, with D possibly matching TRBD1 (6 bases). The CDR3 has 14 amino acids. V shed 3 bases and J shed 8 bases, with 16 bases lying between them. The germline V gene has CDR1 SQVTM and CDR2 ANQGSEA. The DNA for the CDR3 is TGCAGCGTTGAGGGGGACACCATGGGGGAAAAACTGTTTTTT. It translates to CSVEGDTMGEKLFF.

The chain joins TRBV7-8 to TRBJ2-6, with unresolved D. The germline V and J ends were trimmed by 1 base and 1 base, with 5 bases remaining between them. The CDR3 loop spans 15 amino acids. Germline CDR1 and CDR2: SGHVS and FQNEAQ. Written as DNA, the CDR3 is TGTGCCAGCAGCTTAGGCTCTTCTGGGGCCAACGTCCTGACTTTC. Protein: CASSLGSSGANVLTF.

V usage is TRBV7-2 and J usage is TRBJ1-2, with D unclear. CDR3 length: 12 residues. Germline V CDR1 and CDR2: SGHTA, FQGNSA. The V gene lost 2 bases and the J gene lost 2 bases, with 3 bases spanning the gap. CDR3 nucleotides: TGTGCCAGCAGCTTACGGAACTATGGCTACACCTTC. Translated: CASSLRNYGYTF.

V usage is TRBV2 and J usage is TRBJ2-7; 8 positions match TRBD2. The CDR3 contains 13 residues. The V gene's germline CDR1 is SNHLY and CDR2 FYNNEI. V lost 6 bases to trimming and J lost 5 bases; unmatched junction nucleotides: 6. In nucleotides, the CDR3 is TGTGCCAGCAGACAGGGACTAGTAGACGAGCAGTACTTC. Its protein is CASRQGLVDEQYF.

The chain recombines TRBV4-2 with TRBJ2-7, with D hard to call. V gave up 1 base and J gave up 3 bases, with 13 bases separating them. CDR3 length: 15 residues. Germline lookup yields CDR1 LGHNA and CDR2 YNFKEQ. The CDR3 DNA follows: TGTGCCAGCAGCCAAGGGCAGTTCGGTATCTACGAGCAGTACTTC. This sequence encodes CASSQGQFGIYEQYF.

The CDR3 DNA is TGTGCCAGCAGCGTAGCGGGGGGGGCACGAGAGCAGTACTTC. Translating it yields CASSVAGGAREQYF. The chain is built from TRBV9 and TRBJ2-7, with TRBD2 matching 8 bases. The CDR3 sequence is 14 residues long. Trimming took 0 bases from V and 7 from J; bases not matched to a gene: 6. CDR1 and CDR2 from the germline V gene are SGDLS and YYNGEE.

The V gene is TRBV5-6, the J gene TRBJ1-5; no definite D call. Trimming removed 1 base from V and 0 bases from J, with 8 bases in between. The CDR3 has 15 residues. Looked up from germline, CDR1 is SGHDT and CDR2 is YYEEEE. CDR3 protein: CASSLRGYSNQPQHF. The CDR3 DNA follows: TGTGCCAGCAGCTTGCGAGGTTATAGCAATCAGCCCCAGCATTTT.

The CDR3 spells CASSDGDRVWELFF. CDR3 in DNA: TGTGCCAGTAGTGACGGGGACAGGGTTTGGGAGCTGTTTTTT. The chain uses TRBV19 and TRBJ2-2; 9 nucleotides line up with TRBD1. Germline V gene lookup returns CDR1 LNHDA and CDR2 SQIVND (reference sequence). With 5 bases clipped from V and 9 bases from J, the junction kept 7 bases outside the gene matches. The CDR3 is 14 residues long. The full variable domain, with the rest looked up from reference TRBV19 and TRBJ2-2, is DGGITQSPKYLFRKEGQNVTLSCEQNLNHDAMYWYRQDPGQGLRLIYYSQIVNDFQKGDIAEGYSVSREKKESFPLTVTSAQKNPTAFYLCASSDGDRVWELFFGEGSRLTVL.

J is TRBJ2-7 and V is TRBV5-1; D unresolved. The CDR3 runs 11 residues. Trimming removed 3 bases at V and 4 bases at J, with 5 bases between. Germline CDR1 SGHRS, CDR2 YFSETQ. The CDR3 protein is CASSSLYEQYF. CDR3 bases: TGCGCCAGCAGCTCCTTGTACGAGCAGTACTTC.

The genes are TRBV7-3 and TRBJ2-5; 15 nucleotides agree with TRBD2. CDR3 length: 16 amino acids. The germline gives CDR1 SGHTA, CDR2 FQGTGA. Trimming took 6 bases from V and 5 from J; bases not matched to a gene: 7. This CDR3 reads CASSPGLAGGMETQYF. The CDR3 coding sequence is TGTGCCAGCAGTCCAGGACTAGCGGGAGGGATGGAGACCCAGTACTTC.

V is TRBV4-3 and J is TRBJ1-1; D gene ambiguous. V was cut by 2 bases and J by 0 bases, with 7 bases left in between. Per germline, CDR1 LGHNA and CDR2 YSLEER. The CDR3 runs to 14 residues. CDR3 coding DNA: TGCGCCAGCAGCCAAACCCATTTGAACACTGAAGCTTTCTTT. Translated: CASSQTHLNTEAFF.

The J gene is TRBJ2-1, the V gene TRBV19; perhaps D is TRBD1 or TRBD2 (5 bases each). From germline, CDR1 is LNHDA and CDR2 SQIVND (reference sequence). The CDR3 runs to 14 residues. With 11 bases removed from V and 7 bases from J, the gap between germline ends came to 21 bases. CDR3 in DNA: TGTGCCGTCGGTTGGGACGACCCCCTTAATGAGCAGTTCTTC. It codes for CAVGWDDPLNEQFF.

The gene calls are TRBV5-3 and TRBJ1-3; D unresolved. TRBV5-3 is noted as an ORF with a role that remains uncertain. The V and J ends lost 6 bases and 0 bases respectively, with 13 bases between them. The CDR3 contains 15 residues. CDR3 sequence reads: CARNRDTLSGNTIYF. CDR3 coding DNA: TGTGCCAGAAATAGAGACACGCTCTCTGGAAACACCATATATTTT.

This clone appeared a few times. The CDR3 is CATSPGAEGGELFF. The CDR3 DNA follows: TGTGCCACCAGCCCCGGGGCCGAAGGAGGGGAGCTGTTTTTT. This sequence joins TRBV15 and TRBJ2-2; D possibly matches TRBD1 or TRBD2 (5 bases each). V lost 5 bases and J 8 bases, leaving 15 bases between the germline ends. In germline, CDR1 is LNHNV, CDR2 YYDKDF (reference sequence). The CDR3 has 14 amino acids.

J is TRBJ2-5 and V is TRBV7-3; D is tentatively TRBD1 or TRBD2 (5 bases each). Trimming removed 3 bases from V and 1 base from J, with 6 bases in between. There are 13 residues in the CDR3. The germline V gene has CDR1 SGHTA and CDR2 FQGTGA. The CDR3 DNA reads as TGTGCCAGCAGCTTGGGGGTCCAAGAGACCCAGTACTTC. Its translation: CASSLGVQETQYF.

This clone came up a few times. The CDR3 coding sequence is TGTGCCAGCAGTCTCGGAGGGACATTGTATGGCTACACCTTC. Its protein product is CASSLGGTLYGYTF. This chain uses TRBV9 with TRBJ1-2; D might be TRBD1 (6 bases). Germline CDR1 and CDR2: SGDLS and YYNGEE. The CDR3 consists of 14 residues. The V and J ends lost 5 bases and 5 bases respectively, with 16 bases between them.

The chain employs TRBV4-3 and TRBJ2-7, with TRBD2 as a possible D gene (6 bases). Germline values: CDR1 LGHNA, CDR2 YSLEER. The ends were cut back, 1 base at V and 4 bases at J, with 11 bases in the middle. The CDR3 spans 14 residues. The CDR3 spells CASSQGSGRYEQYF. CDR3 in DNA: TGCGCCAGCAGCCAAGGCTCCGGGAGATACGAGCAGTACTTC.

This sequence joins TRBV5-6 and TRBJ2-7; 10 nucleotides line up with TRBD2. Germline loops: CDR1 SGHDT, CDR2 YYEEEE. Unmatched junction bases numbered 14, after V lost 5 bases and J lost 9 bases. The CDR3 totals 15 residues. CDR3 sequence reads: CASSLGLAAGRGQYF. In DNA form, the CDR3 reads TGTGCCAGCAGTCTTGGACTAGCGGCCGGGCGGGGGCAGTACTTC.